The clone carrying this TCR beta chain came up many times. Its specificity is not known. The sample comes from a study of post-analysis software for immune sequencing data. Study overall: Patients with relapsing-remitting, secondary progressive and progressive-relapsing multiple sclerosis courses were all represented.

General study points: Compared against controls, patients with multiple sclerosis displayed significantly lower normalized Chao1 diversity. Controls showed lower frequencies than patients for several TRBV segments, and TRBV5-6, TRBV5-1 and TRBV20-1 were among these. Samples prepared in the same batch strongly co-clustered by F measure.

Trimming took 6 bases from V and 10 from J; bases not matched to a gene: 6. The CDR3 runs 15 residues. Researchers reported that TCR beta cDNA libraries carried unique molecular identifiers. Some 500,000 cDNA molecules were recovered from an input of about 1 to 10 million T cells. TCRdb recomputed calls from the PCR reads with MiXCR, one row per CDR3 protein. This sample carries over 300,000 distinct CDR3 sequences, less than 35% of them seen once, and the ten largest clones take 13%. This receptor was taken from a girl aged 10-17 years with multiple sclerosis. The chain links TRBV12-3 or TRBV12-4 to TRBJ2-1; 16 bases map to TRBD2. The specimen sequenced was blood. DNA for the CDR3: TGTGCCAGCAGCCGGGGACTAGCGGGGGGGTACGAGCAGTTCTTC. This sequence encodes CASSRGLAGGYEQFF.